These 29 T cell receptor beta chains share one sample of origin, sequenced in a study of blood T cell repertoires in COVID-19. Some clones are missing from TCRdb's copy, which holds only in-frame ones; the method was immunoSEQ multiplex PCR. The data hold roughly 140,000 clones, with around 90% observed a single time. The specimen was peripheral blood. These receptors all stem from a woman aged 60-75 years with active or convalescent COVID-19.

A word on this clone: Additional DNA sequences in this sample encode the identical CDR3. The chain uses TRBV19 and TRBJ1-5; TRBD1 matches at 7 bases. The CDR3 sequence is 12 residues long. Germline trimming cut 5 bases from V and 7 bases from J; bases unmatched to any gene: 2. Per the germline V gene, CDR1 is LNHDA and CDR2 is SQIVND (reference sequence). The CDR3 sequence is CASSLGQQPQHF. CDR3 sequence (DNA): TGTGCCAGTAGTTTGGGACAGCAGCCCCAGCATTTT. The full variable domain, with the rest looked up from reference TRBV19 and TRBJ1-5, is DGGITQSPKYLFRKEGQNVTLSCEQNLNHDAMYWYRQDPGQGLRLIYYSQIVNDFQKGDIAEGYSVSREKKESFPLTVTSAQKNPTAFYLCASSLGQQPQHFGDGTRLSIL.

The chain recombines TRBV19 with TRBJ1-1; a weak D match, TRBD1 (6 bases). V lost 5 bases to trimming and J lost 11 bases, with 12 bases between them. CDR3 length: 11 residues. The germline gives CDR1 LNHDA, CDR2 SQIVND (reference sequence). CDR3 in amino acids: CASSLGASAFF. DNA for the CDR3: TGTGCCAGTAGTTTGGGGGCATCGGCTTTCTTT. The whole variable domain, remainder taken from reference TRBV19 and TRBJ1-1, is DGGITQSPKYLFRKEGQNVTLSCEQNLNHDAMYWYRQDPGQGLRLIYYSQIVNDFQKGDIAEGYSVSREKKESFPLTVTSAQKNPTAFYLCASSLGASAFFGQGTRLTVV.

In nucleotides, the CDR3 is TGTGCCAGCAGCAAAGAGTCGGCTAGCGGTGGATACGAGCAGTACTTC. The encoded protein is CASSKESASGGYEQYF. V usage is TRBV21-1 and J usage is TRBJ2-7; no check of the table's D call, TRBD2, against the DNA was made. TRBV21-1 is listed as a pseudogene. This CDR3 region has 16 residues.

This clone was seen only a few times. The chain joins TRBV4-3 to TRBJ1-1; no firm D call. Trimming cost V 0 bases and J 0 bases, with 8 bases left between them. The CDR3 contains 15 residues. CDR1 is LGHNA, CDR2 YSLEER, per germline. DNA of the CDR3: TGCGCCAGCAGCCAAGATCAGGAGGTGAACACTGAAGCTTTCTTT. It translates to CASSQDQEVNTEAFF.

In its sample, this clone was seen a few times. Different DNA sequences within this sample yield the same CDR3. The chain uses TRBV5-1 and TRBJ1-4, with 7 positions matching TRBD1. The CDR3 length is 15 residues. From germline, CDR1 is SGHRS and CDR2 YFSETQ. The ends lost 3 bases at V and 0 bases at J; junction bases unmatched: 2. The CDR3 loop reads CASSSQGATNEKLFF. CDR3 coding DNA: TGCGCCAGCAGCTCTCAGGGGGCAACTAATGAAAAACTGTTTTTT.

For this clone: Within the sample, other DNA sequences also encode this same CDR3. As DNA, the CDR3 is TGCGCCAGCAGTGAGCCCGGACAGACCGGGGAGCTGTTTTTT. Translation: CASSEPGQTGELFF. The chain employs TRBV10-2 and TRBJ2-2, with D perhaps matching TRBD1 (6 bases). The CDR3 covers 14 residues. The V and J ends lost 2 bases and 5 bases respectively, with 9 bases between them. The germline CDR1 and CDR2 sequences are WSHSY and SAAADI.

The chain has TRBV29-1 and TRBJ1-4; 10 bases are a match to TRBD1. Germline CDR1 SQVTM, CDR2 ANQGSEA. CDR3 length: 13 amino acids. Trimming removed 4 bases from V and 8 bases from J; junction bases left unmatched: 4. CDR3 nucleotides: TGCAGCGTTGGAGACAGGGGGCAGGAAAAACTGTTTTTT. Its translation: CSVGDRGQEKLFF.

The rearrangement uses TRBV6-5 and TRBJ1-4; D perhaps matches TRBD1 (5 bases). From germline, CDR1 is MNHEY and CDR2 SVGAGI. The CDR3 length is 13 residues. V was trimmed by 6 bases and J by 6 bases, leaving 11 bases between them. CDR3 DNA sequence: TGTGCCAGCAGGGGTTGGGGCCATGAAAAACTGTTTTTT. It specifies CASRGWGHEKLFF.

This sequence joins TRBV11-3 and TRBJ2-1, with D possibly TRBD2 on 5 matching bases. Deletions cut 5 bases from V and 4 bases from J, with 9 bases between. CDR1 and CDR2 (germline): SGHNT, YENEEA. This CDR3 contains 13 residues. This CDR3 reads CASSQAVYNEQFF. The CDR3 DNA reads TGTGCCAGCAGCCAAGCGGTTTACAATGAGCAGTTCTTC.

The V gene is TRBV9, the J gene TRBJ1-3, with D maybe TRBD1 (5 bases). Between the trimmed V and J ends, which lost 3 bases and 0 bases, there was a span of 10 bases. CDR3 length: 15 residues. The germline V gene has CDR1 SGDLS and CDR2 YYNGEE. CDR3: CASSGLQGSGNTIYF. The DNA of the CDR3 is TGTGCCAGCAGCGGACTCCAGGGCTCTGGAAACACCATATATTTT.

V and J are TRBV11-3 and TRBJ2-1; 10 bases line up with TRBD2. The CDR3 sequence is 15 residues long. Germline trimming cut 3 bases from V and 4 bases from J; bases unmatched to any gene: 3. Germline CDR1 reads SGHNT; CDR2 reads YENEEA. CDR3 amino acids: CASSFSGGRYNEQFF. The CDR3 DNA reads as TGTGCCAGCAGCTTTAGCGGGGGGCGATACAATGAGCAGTTCTTC.

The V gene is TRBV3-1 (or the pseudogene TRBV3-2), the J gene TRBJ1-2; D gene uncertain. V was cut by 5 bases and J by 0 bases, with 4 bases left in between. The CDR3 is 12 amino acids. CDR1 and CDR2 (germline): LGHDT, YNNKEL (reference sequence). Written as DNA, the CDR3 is TGTGCCAGCAGCGCTACTAACTATGGCTACACCTTC. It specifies CASSATNYGYTF.

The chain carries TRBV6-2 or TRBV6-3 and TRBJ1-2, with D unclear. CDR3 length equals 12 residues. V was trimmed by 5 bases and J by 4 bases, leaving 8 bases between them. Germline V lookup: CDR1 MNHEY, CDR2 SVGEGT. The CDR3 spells CASSLRGYGYTF. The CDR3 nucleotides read TGTGCCAGCAGTCTCCGGGGCTATGGCTACACCTTC.

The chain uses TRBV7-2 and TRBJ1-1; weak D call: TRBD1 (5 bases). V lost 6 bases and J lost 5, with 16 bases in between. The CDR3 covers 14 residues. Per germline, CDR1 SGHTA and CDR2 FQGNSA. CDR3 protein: CASRFNGGSTEAFF. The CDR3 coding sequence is TGTGCCAGCAGGTTCAACGGGGGTTCAACTGAAGCTTTCTTT.

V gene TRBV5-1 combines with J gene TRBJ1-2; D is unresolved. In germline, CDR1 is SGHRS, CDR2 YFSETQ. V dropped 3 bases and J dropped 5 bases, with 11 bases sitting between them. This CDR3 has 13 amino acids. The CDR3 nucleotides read TGCGCCAGCAGCTCCGCGGGTTTTTATGGCTACACCTTC. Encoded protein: CASSSAGFYGYTF.

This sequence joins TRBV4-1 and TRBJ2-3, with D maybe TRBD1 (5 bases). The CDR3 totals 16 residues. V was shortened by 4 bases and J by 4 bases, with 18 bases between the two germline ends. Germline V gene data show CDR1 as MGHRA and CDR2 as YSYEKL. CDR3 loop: CASSPSGAIRADTQYF. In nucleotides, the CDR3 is TGCGCCAGCAGCCCCAGTGGGGCTATAAGAGCAGATACGCAGTATTTT.

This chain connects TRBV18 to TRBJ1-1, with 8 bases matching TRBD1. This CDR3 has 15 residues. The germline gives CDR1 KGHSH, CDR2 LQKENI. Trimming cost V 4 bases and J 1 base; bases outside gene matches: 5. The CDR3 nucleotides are TGTGCCAGCTCACTCCAAGGACAGGGGAACACTGAAGCTTTCTTT. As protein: CASSLQGQGNTEAFF. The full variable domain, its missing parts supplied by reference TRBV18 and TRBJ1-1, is NAGVMQNPRHLVRRRGQEARLRCSPMKGHSHVYWYRQLPEEGLKFMVYLQKENIIDESGMPKERFSAEFPKEGPSILRIQQVVRGDSAAYFCASSLQGQGNTEAFFGQGTRLTVV.

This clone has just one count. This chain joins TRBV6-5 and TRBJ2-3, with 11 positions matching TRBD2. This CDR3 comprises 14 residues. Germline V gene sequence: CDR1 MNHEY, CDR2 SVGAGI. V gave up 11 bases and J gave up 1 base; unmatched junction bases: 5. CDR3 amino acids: CAGETSGGTDTQYF. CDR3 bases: TGTGCCGGCGAGACTAGCGGGGGCACAGATACGCAGTATTTT.

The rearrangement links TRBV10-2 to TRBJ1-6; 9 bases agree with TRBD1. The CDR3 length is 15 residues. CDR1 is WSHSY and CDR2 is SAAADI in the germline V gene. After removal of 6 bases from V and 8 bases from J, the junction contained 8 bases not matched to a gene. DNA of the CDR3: TGCGCCAGCAGCCCGACAGGGGGTAGGGATTCACCCCTCCACTTT. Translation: CASSPTGGRDSPLHF.

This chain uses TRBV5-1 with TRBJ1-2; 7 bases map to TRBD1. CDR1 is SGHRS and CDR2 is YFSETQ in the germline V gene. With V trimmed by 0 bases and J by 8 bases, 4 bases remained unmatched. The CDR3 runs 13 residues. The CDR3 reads CASSLGQGQGYTF. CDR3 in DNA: TGCGCCAGCAGCTTGGGACAGGGCCAGGGCTACACCTTC.

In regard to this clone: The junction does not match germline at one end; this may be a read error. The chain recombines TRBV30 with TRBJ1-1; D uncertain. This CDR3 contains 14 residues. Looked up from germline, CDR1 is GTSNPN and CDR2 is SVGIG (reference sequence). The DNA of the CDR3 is TGTGCCTGGAGGGGGAGGCCTGTGAAAACTGAAGCTTTCTTT. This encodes CAWRGRPVKTEAFF. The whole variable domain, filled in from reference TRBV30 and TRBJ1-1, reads SQTIHQWPATLVQPVGSPLSLECTVEGTSNPNLYWYRQAAGRGLQLLFYSVGIGQISSEVPQNLSASRPQDRQFILSSKKLLLSDSGFYLCAWRGRPVKTEAFFGQGTRLTVV.

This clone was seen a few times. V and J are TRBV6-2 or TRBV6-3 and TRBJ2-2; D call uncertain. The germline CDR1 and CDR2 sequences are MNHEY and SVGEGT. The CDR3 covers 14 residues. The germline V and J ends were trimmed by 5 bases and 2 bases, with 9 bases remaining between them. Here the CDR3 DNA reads TGTGCCAGCAGTACGGTCATAAACACCGGGGAGCTGTTTTTT. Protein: CASSTVINTGELFF.

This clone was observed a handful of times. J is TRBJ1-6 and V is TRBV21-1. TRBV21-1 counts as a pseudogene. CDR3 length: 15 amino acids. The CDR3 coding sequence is TGTGCCAGCAACCCCTCGGGAAGAATCAATTCACCCCTCCACTTT. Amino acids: CASNPSGRINSPLHF.

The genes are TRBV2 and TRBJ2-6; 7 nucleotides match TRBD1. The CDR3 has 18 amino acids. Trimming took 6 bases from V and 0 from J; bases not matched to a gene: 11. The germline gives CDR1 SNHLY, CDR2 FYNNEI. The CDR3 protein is CASRRAGGFSSGANVLTF. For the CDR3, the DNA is TGTGCCAGCAGGAGGGCAGGGGGATTTAGCTCTGGGGCCAACGTCCTGACTTTC.

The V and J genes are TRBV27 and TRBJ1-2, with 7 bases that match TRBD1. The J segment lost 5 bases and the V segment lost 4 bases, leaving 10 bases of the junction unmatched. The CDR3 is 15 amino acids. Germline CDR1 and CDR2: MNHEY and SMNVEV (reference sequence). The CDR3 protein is CASSSQTRGRYGYTF. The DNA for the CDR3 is TGTGCCAGCAGTTCCCAAACCAGGGGGAGGTATGGCTACACCTTC.

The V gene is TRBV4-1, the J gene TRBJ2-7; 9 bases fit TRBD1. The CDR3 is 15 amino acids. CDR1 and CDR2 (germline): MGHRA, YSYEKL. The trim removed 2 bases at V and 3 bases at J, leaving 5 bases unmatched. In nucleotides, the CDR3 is TGCGCCAGCAGCCAAACTCCGGGACAGGGCTACGAGCAGTACTTC. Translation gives CASSQTPGQGYEQYF.

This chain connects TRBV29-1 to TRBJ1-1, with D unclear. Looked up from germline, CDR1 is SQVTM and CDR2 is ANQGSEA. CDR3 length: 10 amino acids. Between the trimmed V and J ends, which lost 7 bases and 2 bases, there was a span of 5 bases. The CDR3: CSALNTEAFF. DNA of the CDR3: TGCAGCGCCCTAAACACTGAAGCTTTCTTT.

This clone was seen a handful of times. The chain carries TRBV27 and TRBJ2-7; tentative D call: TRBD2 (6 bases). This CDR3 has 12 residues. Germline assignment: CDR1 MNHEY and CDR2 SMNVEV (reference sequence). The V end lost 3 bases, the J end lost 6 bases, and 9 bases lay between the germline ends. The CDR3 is CASSLKGGEQYF. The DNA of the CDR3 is TGTGCCAGCAGTTTGAAGGGAGGCGAGCAGTACTTC.

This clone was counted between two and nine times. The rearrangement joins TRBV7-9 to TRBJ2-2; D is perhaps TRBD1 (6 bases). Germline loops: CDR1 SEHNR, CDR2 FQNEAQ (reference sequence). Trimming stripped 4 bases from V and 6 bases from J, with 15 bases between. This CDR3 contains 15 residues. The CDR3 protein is CASSWNRAVAGELFF. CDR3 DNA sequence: TGTGCCAGCAGCTGGAACAGGGCGGTAGCCGGGGAGCTGTTTTTT.